One and the same sample provided the 15 T cell receptor beta chains below, sequenced in a study of T cell responses to AZD1222 COVID-19 vaccine. Data came from immunoSEQ multiplex PCR; TCRdb stores just in-frame clones and leaves some out. Of roughly 65,000 clones listed, about three quarters are singletons. Sequencing was performed on peripheral blood, taken on day 0 of AZD1222 vaccination. The receptors come from an adult in good health.

The gene calls are TRBV6-5 and TRBJ1-2, with 8 bases fitting TRBD1. V lost 4 bases to trimming and J lost 1 base; unmatched junction nucleotides: 8. The CDR3 consists of 16 residues. Per the germline V gene, CDR1 is MNHEY and CDR2 is SVGAGI. The CDR3 loop is CASSLNRGSLNYGYTF. CDR3 coding DNA: TGTGCCAGCAGTTTAAACAGGGGGTCCCTTAACTATGGCTACACCTTC.

The V and J genes are TRBV10-3 and TRBJ2-1; 12 nucleotides agree with TRBD2. CDR1 is ENHRY and CDR2 is SYGVKD in the germline V gene. This CDR3 contains 14 residues. J lost 6 bases, V lost 8 bases, and 5 bases had no gene match. The CDR3: CAISSGGAANEQFF. The DNA for the CDR3 is TGTGCCATCTCTAGCGGGGGGGCGGCCAATGAGCAGTTCTTC.

This clone turned up a few times. V usage is TRBV6-5 and J usage is TRBJ1-1; possible D gene TRBD1, 5 bases. Germline V gene sequence: CDR1 MNHEY, CDR2 SVGAGI. This CDR3 has 14 amino acids. Between the trimmed V and J ends, which lost 7 bases and 1 base, there was a span of 13 bases. The CDR3 loop reads CASMFGTKNTEAFF. Written as DNA, the CDR3 is TGTGCCAGCATGTTTGGGACCAAGAACACTGAAGCTTTCTTT.

The sample holds a few counts of this clone. As DNA, the CDR3 is TGTGCCAGCAGCCCCAGCTCCTCGGGACTGTTTTTT. Translation: CASSPSSSGLFF. This rearrangement joins TRBV16 to TRBJ1-4, with D unclear. In germline, CDR1 is KGHSY, CDR2 FQNENV. The CDR3 is 12 residues long. V lost 4 bases and J 13 bases, leaving 13 bases between the germline ends. The whole variable domain, remainder taken from reference TRBV16 and TRBJ1-4, is GEEVAQTPKHLVRGEGQKAKLYCAPIKGHSYVFWYQQVLKNEFKFLISFQNENVFDETGMPKERFSAKCLPNSPCSLEIQATKLEDSAVYFCASSPSSSGLFFGSGTQLSVL.

There are a few counts of this clone. The chain joins TRBV28 to TRBJ1-1, with a tentative D call TRBD1 (6 bases). The CDR3 contains 16 residues. Germline CDR1 and CDR2: MDHEN and SYDVKM. Deletions cut 6 bases from V and 6 bases from J, with 23 bases between. Here the CDR3 DNA reads TGTGCCAGCAGCCAGGGGTTGGGGGCCCGCAGTGCTGAAGCTTTCTTT. Amino acids: CASSQGLGARSAEAFF. Drawing the rest from reference TRBV28 and TRBJ1-1, the complete variable domain is DVKVTQSSRYLVKRTGEKVFLECVQDMDHENMFWYRQDPGLGLRLIYFSYDVKMKEKGDIPEGYSVSREKKERFSLILESASTNQTSMYLCASSQGLGARSAEAFFGQGTRLTVV.

The chain joins TRBV6-5 to TRBJ1-6; D call uncertain. From germline, CDR1 is MNHEY and CDR2 SVGAGI. The CDR3 runs to 14 residues. The V gene lost 7 bases and the J gene lost 8 bases, with 15 bases spanning the gap. The CDR3 protein is CASTLGPEYSPLHF. In nucleotides, the CDR3 is TGTGCCAGCACCCTAGGACCGGAATATTCACCCCTCCACTTT.

The J gene is TRBJ1-6, the V gene TRBV3-1 (or the pseudogene TRBV3-2); 8 bases line up with TRBD1. Trimming removed 6 bases from V and 6 bases from J; junction bases left unmatched: 13. The CDR3 length is 17 residues. From germline, CDR1 is LGHDT and CDR2 YNNKEL (reference sequence). The CDR3 DNA reads TGTGCCAGCAGTCCACGGGACAGGAGAATCCTTAATTCACCCCTCCACTTT. This translates into CASSPRDRRILNSPLHF.

This clone was found a few times. The chain is built from TRBV7-6 and TRBJ1-6; no clear D. Trimming pared 0 bases from V and 7 bases from J, leaving 7 bases between. CDR1 is SGHVS and CDR2 is FNYEAQ in the germline V gene. The CDR3 loop spans 14 amino acids. Written as DNA, the CDR3 is TGTGCCAGCAGCTTAGCTCGGAAGAATTCACCCCTCCACTTT. It codes for CASSLARKNSPLHF.

V and J are TRBV6-2 or TRBV6-3 and TRBJ2-2; the D is unclear. Germline CDR1 is MNHEY and CDR2 is SVGEGT. The CDR3 length is 16 residues. V was pared by 6 bases and J by 1 base, with 15 bases between. The CDR3 protein is CASSQVRGLNTGELFF. The CDR3 bases are TGTGCCAGCAGCCAGGTGAGAGGCTTGAACACCGGGGAGCTGTTTTTT.

The V gene is TRBV21-1, the J gene TRBJ1-4. TRBV21-1 is recorded as a pseudogene. The CDR3 covers 15 residues. The CDR3 DNA sequence: TGTGCCAGCAGCTACTACAGAAACATTAATGAAAAACTGTTTTTT. This sequence encodes CASSYYRNINEKLFF.

This chain connects TRBV19 to TRBJ1-5, with 8 bases aligning to TRBD1. Germline loops: CDR1 LNHDA, CDR2 SQIVND (reference sequence). The V gene end was trimmed by 5 bases and the J gene end by 3 bases; junction bases not matched to a gene: 9. The CDR3 spans 16 residues. CDR3 DNA: TGTGCCAGTAGTCTCACTAGACAGGGGTACAATCAGCCCCAGCATTTT. It specifies CASSLTRQGYNQPQHF.

The V gene is TRBV3-1 (or the pseudogene TRBV3-2), the J gene TRBJ1-1, with a possible D match to TRBD1 (5 bases). The CDR3 runs to 13 residues. Germline V lookup: CDR1 LGHDT, CDR2 YNNKEL (reference sequence). Trimming pared 4 bases from V and 3 bases from J, leaving 9 bases between. CDR3 amino acids: CASSLRGDTEAFF. The CDR3 DNA sequence: TGTGCCAGCAGCCTCCGGGGGGACACTGAAGCTTTCTTT.

V is TRBV7-2 and J is TRBJ2-3; D remains unclear. CDR1 and CDR2 (germline): SGHTA, FQGNSA. This CDR3 has 16 residues. Trimming cost V 0 bases and J 0 bases, with 10 bases left between them. The CDR3 DNA follows: TGTGCCAGCAGCTTAGCGCTGCAGGCTAGCACAGATACGCAGTATTTT. Its protein product is CASSLALQASTDTQYF.

CDR3 coding DNA: TGTGCCAGCAGTTTCCGGGTGAAAGAAAAACTGTTTTTT. It translates to CASSFRVKEKLFF. The V and J genes are TRBV12-3 or TRBV12-4 and TRBJ1-4; D unresolved. Trimming removed 3 bases at V and 8 bases at J, with 10 bases between. This CDR3 region has 13 residues.

This chain uses TRBV6-2 or TRBV6-3 with TRBJ2-1, with 9 bases identical to TRBD2. The V gene's germline CDR1 is MNHEY and CDR2 SVGEGT. The CDR3 runs to 15 residues. V was pared by 2 bases and J by 2 bases, with 1 base of the junction left unmatched. The CDR3 DNA sequence: TGTGCCAGCAGTTACGGACTAGCGACCTACAATGAGCAGTTCTTC. Protein product: CASSYGLATYNEQFF.